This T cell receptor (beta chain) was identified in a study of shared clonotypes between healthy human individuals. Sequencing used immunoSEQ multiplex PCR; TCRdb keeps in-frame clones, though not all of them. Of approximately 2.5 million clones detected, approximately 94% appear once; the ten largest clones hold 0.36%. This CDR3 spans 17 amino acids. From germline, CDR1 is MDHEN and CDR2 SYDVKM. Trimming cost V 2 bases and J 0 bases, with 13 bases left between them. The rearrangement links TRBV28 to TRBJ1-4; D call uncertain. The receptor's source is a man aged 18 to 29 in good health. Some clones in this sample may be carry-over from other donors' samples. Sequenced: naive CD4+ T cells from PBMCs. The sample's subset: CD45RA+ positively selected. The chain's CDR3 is CASSLLGGSATNEKLFF. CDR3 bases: TGTGCCAGCAGTTTACTTGGTGGATCTGCAACTAATGAAAAACTGTTTTTT.